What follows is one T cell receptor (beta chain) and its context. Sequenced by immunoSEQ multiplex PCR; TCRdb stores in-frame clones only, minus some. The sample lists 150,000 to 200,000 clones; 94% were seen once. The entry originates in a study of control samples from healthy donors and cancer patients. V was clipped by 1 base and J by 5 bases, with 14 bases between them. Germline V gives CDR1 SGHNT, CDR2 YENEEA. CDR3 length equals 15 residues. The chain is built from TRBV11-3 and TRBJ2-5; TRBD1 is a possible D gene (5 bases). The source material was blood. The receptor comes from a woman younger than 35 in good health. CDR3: CASSLGAGFGETQYF. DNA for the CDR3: TGTGCCAGCAGCTTAGGGGCAGGGTTCGGGGAGACCCAGTACTTC.